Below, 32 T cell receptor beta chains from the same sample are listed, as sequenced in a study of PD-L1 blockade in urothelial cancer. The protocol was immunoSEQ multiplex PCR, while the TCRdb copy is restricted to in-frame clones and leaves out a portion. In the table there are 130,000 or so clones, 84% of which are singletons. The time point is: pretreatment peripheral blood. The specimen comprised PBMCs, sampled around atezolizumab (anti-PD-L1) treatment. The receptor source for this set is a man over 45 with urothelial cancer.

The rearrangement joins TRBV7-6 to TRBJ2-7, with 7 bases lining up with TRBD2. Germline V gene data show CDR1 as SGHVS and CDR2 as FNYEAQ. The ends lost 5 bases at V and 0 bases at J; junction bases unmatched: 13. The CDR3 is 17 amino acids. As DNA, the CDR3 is TGTGCCAGCAGCCCCACCCCTAGCGGAATTTACTCCTACGAGCAGTACTTC. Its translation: CASSPTPSGIYSYEQYF.

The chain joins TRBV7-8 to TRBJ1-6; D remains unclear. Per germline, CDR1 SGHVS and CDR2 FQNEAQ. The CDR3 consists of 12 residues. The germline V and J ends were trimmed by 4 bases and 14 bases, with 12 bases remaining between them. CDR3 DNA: TGTGCCAGCAGCTCCCGTTCTGAGGCCCTCCACTTT. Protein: CASSSRSEALHF.

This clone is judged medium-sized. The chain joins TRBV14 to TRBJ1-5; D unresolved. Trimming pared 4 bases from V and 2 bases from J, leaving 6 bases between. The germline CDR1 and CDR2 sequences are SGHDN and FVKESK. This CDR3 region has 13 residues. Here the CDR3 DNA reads TGTGCCAGCAGCCGGGGAGGCAATCAGCCCCAGCATTTT. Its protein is CASSRGGNQPQHF.

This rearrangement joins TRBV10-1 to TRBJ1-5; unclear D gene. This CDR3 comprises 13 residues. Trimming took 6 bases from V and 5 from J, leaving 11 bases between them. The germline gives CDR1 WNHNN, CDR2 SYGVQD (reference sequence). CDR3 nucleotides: TGCGCCAGCAGCGCGGGGTTAGATCAGCCCCAGCATTTT. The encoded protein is CASSAGLDQPQHF.

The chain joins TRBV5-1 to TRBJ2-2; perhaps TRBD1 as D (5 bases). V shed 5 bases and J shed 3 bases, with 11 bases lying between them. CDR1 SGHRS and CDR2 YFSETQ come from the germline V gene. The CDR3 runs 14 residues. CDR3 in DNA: TGCGCCAGCAGGAAGGAGACAGACACCGGGGAGCTGTTTTTT. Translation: CASRKETDTGELFF.

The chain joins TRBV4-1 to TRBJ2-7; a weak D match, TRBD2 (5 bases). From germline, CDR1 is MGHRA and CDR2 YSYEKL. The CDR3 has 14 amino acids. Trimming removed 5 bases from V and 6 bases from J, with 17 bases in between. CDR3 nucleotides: TGCGCCAGCAGCGATATACGGGCGGGTAGCGAGCAGTACTTC. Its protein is CASSDIRAGSEQYF.

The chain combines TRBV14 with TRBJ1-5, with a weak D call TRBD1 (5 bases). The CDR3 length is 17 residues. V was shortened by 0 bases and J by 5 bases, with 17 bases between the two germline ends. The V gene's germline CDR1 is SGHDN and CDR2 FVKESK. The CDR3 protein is CASSQDRAGWSHQPQHF. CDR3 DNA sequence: TGTGCCAGCAGCCAAGATCGGGCAGGGTGGTCTCATCAGCCCCAGCATTTT.

CDR3 coding DNA: TGCGCCAGCAGTTGGGGGACTGGTAGGGATGAGCAGTTCTTC. It codes for CASSWGTGRDEQFF. The chain is built from TRBV5-1 and TRBJ2-1, with D maybe TRBD2 (6 bases). The ends were cut back, 5 bases at V and 8 bases at J, with 17 bases in the middle. The length of the CDR3 is 14 residues. Germline values: CDR1 SGHRS, CDR2 YFSETQ.

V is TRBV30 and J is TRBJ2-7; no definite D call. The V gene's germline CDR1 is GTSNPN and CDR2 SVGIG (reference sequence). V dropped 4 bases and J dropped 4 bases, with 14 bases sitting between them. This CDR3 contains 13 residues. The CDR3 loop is CAWTAAGGYEQYF. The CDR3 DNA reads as TGTGCCTGGACCGCTGCAGGTGGTTACGAGCAGTACTTC.

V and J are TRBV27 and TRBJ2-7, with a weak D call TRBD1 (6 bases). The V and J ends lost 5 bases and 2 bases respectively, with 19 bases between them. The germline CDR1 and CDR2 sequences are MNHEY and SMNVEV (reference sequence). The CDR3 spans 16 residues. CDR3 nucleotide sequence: TGTGCCAGCAGTGCCCGACAGGCCATAAATCCCTACGAGCAGTACTTC. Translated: CASSARQAINPYEQYF.

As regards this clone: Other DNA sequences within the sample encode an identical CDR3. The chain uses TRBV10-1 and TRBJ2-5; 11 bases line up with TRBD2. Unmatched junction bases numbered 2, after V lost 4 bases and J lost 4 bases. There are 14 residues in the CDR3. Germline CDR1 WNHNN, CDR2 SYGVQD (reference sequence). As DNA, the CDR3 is TGCGCCAGCAGTGCTAGCGGGAGGAGAGAGACCCAGTACTTC. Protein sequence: CASSASGRRETQYF.

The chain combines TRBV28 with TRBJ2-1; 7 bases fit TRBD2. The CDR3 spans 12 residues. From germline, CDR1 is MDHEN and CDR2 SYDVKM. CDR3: CDTRGTYNEQFF. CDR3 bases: TGTGACACGCGGGGGACGTACAATGAGCAGTTCTTC. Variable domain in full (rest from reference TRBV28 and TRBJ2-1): DVKVTQSSRYLVKRTGEKVFLECVQDMDHENMFWYRQDPGLGLRLIYFSYDVKMKEKGDIPEGYSVSREKKERFSLILESASTNQTSMYLCDTRGTYNEQFFGPGTRLTVL.

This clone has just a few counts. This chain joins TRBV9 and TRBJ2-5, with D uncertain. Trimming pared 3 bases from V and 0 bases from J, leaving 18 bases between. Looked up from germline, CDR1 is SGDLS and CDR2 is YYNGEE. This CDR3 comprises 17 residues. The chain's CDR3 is CASSADRTTEYQETQYF. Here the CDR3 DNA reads TGTGCCAGCAGCGCGGATCGAACGACGGAGTACCAAGAGACCCAGTACTTC.

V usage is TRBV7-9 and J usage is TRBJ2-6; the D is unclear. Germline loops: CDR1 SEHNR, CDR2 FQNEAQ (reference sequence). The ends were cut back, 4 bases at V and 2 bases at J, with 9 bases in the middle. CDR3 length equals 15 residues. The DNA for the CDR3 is TGTGCCAGCAGCTCCCGAGCCCCTGGGGCCAACGTCCTGACTTTC. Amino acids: CASSSRAPGANVLTF.

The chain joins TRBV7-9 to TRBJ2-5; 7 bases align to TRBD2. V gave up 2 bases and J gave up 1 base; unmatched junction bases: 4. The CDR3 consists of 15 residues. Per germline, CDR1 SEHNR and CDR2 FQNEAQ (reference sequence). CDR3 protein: CASSLSGIFQETQYF. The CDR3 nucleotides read TGTGCCAGCAGCTTAAGCGGGATCTTCCAAGAGACCCAGTACTTC.

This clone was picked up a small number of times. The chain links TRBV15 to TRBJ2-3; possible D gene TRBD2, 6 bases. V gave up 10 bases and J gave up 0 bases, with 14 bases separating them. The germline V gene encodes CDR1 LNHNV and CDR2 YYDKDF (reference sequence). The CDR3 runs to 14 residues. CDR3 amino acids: CASRAGTSTDTQYF. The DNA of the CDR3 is TGTGCCAGCAGAGCCGGGACTAGCACAGATACGCAGTATTTT.

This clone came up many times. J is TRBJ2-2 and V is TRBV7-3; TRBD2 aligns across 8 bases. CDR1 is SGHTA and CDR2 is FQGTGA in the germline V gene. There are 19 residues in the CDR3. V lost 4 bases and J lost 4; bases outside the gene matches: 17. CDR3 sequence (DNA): TGTGCCAGCAGCTACTCCGGGACTAGGAACCGGCGGGGCACCGGGGAGCTGTTTTTT. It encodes CASSYSGTRNRRGTGELFF.

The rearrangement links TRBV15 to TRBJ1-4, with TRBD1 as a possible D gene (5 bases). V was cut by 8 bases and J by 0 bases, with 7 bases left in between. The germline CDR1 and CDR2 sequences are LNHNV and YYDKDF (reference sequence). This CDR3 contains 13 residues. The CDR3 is CATGQSTNEKLFF. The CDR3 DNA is TGTGCCACCGGACAATCAACTAATGAAAAACTGTTTTTT.

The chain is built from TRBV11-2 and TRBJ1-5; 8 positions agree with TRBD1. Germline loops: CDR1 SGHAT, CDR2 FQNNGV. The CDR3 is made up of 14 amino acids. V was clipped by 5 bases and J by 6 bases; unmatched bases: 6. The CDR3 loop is CASSRTGTGQPQHF. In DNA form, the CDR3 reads TGTGCCAGCAGCAGGACAGGGACGGGTCAGCCCCAGCATTTT. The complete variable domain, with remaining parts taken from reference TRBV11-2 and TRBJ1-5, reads EAGVAQSPRYKIIEKRQSVAFWCNPISGHATLYWYQQILGQGPKLLIQFQNNGVVDDSQLPKDRFSAERLKGVDSTLKIQPAKLEDSAVYLCASSRTGTGQPQHFGDGTRLSIL.

The CDR3 DNA sequence: TGTGCCAGCAGTTCTGCGGGAGGATACGAGCAGTACTTC. Its protein product is CASSSAGGYEQYF. V is TRBV28 and J is TRBJ2-7; 8 bases are shared with TRBD2. The CDR3 sequence is 13 residues long. The germline CDR1 and CDR2 sequences are MDHEN and SYDVKM. V lost 4 bases to trimming and J lost 4 bases; unmatched junction nucleotides: 3.

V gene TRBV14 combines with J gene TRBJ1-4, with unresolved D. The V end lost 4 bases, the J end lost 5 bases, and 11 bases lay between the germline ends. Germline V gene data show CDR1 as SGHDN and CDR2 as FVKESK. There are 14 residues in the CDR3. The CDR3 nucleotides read TGTGCCAGCAGCCCTGCGGGCTCCAATGAAAAACTGTTTTTT. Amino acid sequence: CASSPAGSNEKLFF.

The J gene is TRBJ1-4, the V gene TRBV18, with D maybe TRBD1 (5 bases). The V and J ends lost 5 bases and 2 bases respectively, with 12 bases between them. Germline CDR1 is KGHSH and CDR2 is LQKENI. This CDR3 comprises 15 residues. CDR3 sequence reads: CASSATEGTNEKLFF. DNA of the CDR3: TGTGCCAGCTCAGCAACGGAGGGGACTAATGAAAAACTGTTTTTT.

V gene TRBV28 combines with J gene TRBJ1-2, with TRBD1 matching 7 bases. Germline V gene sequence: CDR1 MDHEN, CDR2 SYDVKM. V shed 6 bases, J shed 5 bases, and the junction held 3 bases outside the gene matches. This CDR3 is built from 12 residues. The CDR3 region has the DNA TGTGCCAGCAGCGGGACAGCTTATGGCTACACCTTC. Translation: CASSGTAYGYTF.

CDR3 nucleotide sequence: TGTGCCAGCAGGTCAGCGACAGGGGGCCGTCAGCCCCAGCATTTT. Amino acids: CASRSATGGRQPQHF. The chain joins TRBV28 to TRBJ1-5; 10 nucleotides match TRBD1. Germline loops: CDR1 MDHEN, CDR2 SYDVKM. The V segment lost 6 bases and the J segment 6 bases; nucleotides outside the gene matches: 8. The length of the CDR3 is 15 residues.

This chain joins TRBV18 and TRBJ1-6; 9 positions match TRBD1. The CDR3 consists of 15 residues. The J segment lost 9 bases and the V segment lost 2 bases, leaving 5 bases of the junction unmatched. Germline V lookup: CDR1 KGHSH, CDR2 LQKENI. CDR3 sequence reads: CASSPSGQGSSPLHF. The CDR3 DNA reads TGTGCCAGCTCACCATCGGGACAGGGTAGTTCACCCCTCCACTTT. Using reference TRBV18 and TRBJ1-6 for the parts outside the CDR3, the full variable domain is NAGVMQNPRHLVRRRGQEARLRCSPMKGHSHVYWYRQLPEEGLKFMVYLQKENIIDESGMPKERFSAEFPKEGPSILRIQQVVRGDSAAYFCASSPSGQGSSPLHFGNGTRLTVT.

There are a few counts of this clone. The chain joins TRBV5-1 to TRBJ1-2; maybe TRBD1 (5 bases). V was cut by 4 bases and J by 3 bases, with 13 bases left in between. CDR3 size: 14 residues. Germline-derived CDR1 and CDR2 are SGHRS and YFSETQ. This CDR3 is CASSLGGADYGYTF. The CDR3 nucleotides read TGCGCCAGCAGCCTGGGTGGGGCGGACTATGGCTACACCTTC.

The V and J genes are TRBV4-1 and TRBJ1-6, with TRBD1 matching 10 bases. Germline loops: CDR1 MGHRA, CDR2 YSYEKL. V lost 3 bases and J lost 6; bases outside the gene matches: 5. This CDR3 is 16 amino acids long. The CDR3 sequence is CASSHTGDRGNSPLHF. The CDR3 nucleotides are TGCGCCAGCAGCCACACAGGGGACAGGGGTAATTCACCCCTCCACTTT.

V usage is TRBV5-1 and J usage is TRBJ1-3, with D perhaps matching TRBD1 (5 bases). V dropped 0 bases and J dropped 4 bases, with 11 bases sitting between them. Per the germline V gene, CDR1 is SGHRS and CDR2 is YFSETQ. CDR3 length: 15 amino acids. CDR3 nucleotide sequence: TGCGCCAGCAGCTTGGCCGCAGGGCAAGGAAACACCATATATTTT. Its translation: CASSLAAGQGNTIYF.

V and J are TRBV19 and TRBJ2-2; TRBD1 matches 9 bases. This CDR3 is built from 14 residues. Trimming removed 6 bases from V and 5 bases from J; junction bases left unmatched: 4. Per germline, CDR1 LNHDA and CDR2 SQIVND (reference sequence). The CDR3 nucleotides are TGTGCCAGTAGAGACAGGGGGGGAACCGGGGAGCTGTTTTTT. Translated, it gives CASRDRGGTGELFF. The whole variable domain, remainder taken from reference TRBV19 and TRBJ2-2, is DGGITQSPKYLFRKEGQNVTLSCEQNLNHDAMYWYRQDPGQGLRLIYYSQIVNDFQKGDIAEGYSVSREKKESFPLTVTSAQKNPTAFYLCASRDRGGTGELFFGEGSRLTVL.

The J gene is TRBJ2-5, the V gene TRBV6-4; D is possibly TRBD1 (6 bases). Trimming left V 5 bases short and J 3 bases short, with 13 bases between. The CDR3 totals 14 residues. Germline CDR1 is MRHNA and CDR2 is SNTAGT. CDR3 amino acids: CASSQGRVEETQYF. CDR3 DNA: TGTGCCAGCAGTCAGGGGCGGGTTGAAGAGACCCAGTACTTC.

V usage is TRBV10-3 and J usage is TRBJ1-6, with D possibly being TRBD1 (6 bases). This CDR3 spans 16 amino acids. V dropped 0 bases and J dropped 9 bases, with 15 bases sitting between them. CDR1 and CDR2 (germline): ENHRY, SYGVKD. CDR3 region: CAISESRGELGSPLHF. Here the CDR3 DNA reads TGTGCCATCAGTGAGTCCAGGGGCGAATTAGGTTCACCCCTCCACTTT.

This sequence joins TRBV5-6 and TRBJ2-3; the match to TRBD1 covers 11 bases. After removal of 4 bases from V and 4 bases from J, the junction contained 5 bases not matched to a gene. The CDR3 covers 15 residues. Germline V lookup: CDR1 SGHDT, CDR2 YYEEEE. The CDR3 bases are TGTGCCAGCAGCGGGACAGGGGGTATCTCAGATACGCAGTATTTT. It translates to CASSGTGGISDTQYF. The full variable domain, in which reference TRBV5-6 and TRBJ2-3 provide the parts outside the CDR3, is DAGVTQSPTHLIKTRGQQVTLRCSPKSGHDTVSWYQQALGQGPQFIFQYYEEEERQRGNFPDRFSGHQFPNYSSELNVNALLLGDSALYLCASSGTGGISDTQYFGPGTRLTVL.